This T cell receptor beta chain stems from a study of identical twins. TCRdb processed the 5' RACE reads anew with MiXCR; each CDR3 protein has one entry. The table lists 350,000 or so distinct CDR3 sequences, approximately 8.7% of them singletons. CDR3 length: 14 amino acids. V lost 7 bases, J lost 7 bases, and 10 bases stayed unmatched. Study-level points and caveats: Cord blood beta clonotypes that were abundant carried fewer insertions, and memory repertoires showed no such trend.

This clonotype was seen more than once but under ten times. The antigen is undetermined. This TCR came from a woman between 50 and 59 years old in good health. The specimen was naive T cells sorted from blood. The chain employs TRBV12-3 or TRBV12-4 and TRBJ2-5; 9 bases are shared with TRBD2. The CDR3 sequence: CASTWGLARATQYF. The CDR3 bases are TGTGCCAGCACTTGGGGACTAGCTCGTGCGACCCAGTACTTC.